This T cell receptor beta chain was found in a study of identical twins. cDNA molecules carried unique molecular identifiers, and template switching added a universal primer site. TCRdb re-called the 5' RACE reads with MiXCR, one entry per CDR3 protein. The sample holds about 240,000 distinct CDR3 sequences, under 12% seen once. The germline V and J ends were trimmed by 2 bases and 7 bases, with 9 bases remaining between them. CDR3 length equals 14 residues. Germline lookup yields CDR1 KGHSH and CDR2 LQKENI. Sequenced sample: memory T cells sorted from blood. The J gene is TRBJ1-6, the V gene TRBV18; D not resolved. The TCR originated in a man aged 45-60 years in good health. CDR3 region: CASSPYQRNSPLHF. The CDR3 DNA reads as TGTGCCAGCTCACCATATCAACGCAATTCACCCCTCCACTTT.